This T cell receptor (beta chain) was retrieved from a study of blood T cell repertoires in COVID-19. Study background: COVID-19 samples from acute and convalescent phases originated in the United States, Italy and Spain. The analysed material was cDNA or gDNA that came from T cells, B-cell-depleted T cells, or PBMCs.

Original handling: Using reference gene primer amplification, nucleated cell counts were estimated. Clones were read by immunoSEQ multiplex PCR, and TCRdb kept only the in-frame ones, dropping some. That table furnishes V, J and clone size, whereas the DNA furnished D and trimming. The data contain 250,000 to 300,000 clones, around four fifths of them singletons. The sequenced sample consisted of peripheral blood. This receptor was identified in a man aged 55 to 69 with acute or convalescent COVID-19.

The CDR3 spells CASRTSGIYEQYF. The CDR3 DNA sequence: TGTGCCAGCAGGACTAGCGGAATCTACGAGCAGTACTTC. This chain connects TRBV7-2 to TRBJ2-7, with 9 positions matching TRBD2. This CDR3 has 13 amino acids. V lost 6 bases and J lost 3; bases outside the gene matches: 3. Germline CDR1 is SGHTA and CDR2 is FQGNSA.